The clone carrying this T cell receptor beta chain was picked up a small number of times. The data stem from a study of blood T cell repertoires in COVID-19. Study details: Sites across the United States, Italy and Spain contributed samples from acute and convalescent COVID-19. The cDNA or gDNA used as material had been derived from T cells, B-cell-depleted T cells, or PBMCs.

Seattle's enrolled individuals joined amid active infection and were then monitored longitudinally. Original analysis: Amplified reference gene primers provided the basis for estimating nucleated cell counts. Data came from immunoSEQ multiplex PCR; TCRdb stores just in-frame clones and leaves some out. V and J calls and clone size are those listed in that table; D and trimming were worked out from the DNA. Counted here are approximately 140,000 clones, 65% to 85% occurring once; the ten biggest clones make up less than 9%. Trimming shortened V by 2 bases and J by 0 bases, and 7 bases separated the two germline ends. The CDR3 covers 14 residues. Germline CDR1 MDHEN, CDR2 SYDVKM.

This TCR was recovered from a man aged 30 to 45 with COVID-19, enrolled during active disease. Sequencing was carried out using peripheral blood. V and J are TRBV28 and TRBJ1-1; D is unresolved. CDR3 in amino acids: CASSLHAVNTEAFF. The CDR3 DNA is TGTGCCAGCAGTTTACACGCGGTGAACACTGAAGCTTTCTTT. Together with reference TRBV28 and TRBJ1-1, the CDR3 gives the full variable domain: DVKVTQSSRYLVKRTGEKVFLECVQDMDHENMFWYRQDPGLGLRLIYFSYDVKMKEKGDIPEGYSVSREKKERFSLILESASTNQTSMYLCASSLHAVNTEAFFGQGTRLTVV.